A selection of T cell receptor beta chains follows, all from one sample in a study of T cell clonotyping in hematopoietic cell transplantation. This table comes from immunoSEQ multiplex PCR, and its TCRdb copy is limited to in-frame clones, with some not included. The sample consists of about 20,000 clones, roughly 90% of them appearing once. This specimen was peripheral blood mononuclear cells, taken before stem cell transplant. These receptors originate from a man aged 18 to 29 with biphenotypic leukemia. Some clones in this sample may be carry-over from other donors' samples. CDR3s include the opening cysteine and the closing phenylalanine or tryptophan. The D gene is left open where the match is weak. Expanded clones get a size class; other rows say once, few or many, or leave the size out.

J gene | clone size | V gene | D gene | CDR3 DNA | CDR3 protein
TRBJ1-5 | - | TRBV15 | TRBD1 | TGTGCCACCAGCAGTGGACAGGGAAATCAGCCCCAGCATTTT | CATSSGQGNQPQHF
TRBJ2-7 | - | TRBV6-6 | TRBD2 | TGTGCCAGCAGTTACCCTTCCGGGGGGTCGACCTACGAGCAGTACTTC | CASSYPSGGSTYEQYF
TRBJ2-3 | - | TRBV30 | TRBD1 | TGTGCCTGGAGCCAGGGGGTGTCGACCGACGCTCCAGATACGCAGTATTTT | CAWSQGVSTDAPDTQYF
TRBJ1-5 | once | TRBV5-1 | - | TGCGCCAGCAGCTTGGCAGGAGTCGGTAGCAATCAGCCCCAGCATTTT | CASSLAGVGSNQPQHF
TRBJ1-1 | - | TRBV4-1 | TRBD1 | TGCGCCAGCAGCCTACAGGGGTCGCTCACTGAAGCTTTCTTT | CASSLQGSLTEAFF
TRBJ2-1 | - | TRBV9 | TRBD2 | TGTGCCAGCAGCGTAGGGGAGGGCAATGAGCAGTTCTTC | CASSVGEGNEQFF
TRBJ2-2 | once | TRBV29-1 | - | TGCAGCGTTTTGGGACGGCACACCGGGGAGCTGTTTTTT | CSVLGRHTGELFF
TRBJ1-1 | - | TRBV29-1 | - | TGCAGCGTTGAAGCGGGGATGGCTGATGGAGCTTTCTTT | CSVEAGMADGAFF
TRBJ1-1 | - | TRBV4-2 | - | TGTGCCAGCAGCCAGCAGACTGGGAGGGGGTCGAACACTGAAGCTTTCTTT | CASSQQTGRGSNTEAFF
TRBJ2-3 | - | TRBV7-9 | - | TGTGCCAGCACCCGTCCGGGTCACACAGATACGCAGTATTTT | CASTRPGHTDTQYF
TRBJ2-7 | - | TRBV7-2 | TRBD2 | TGTGCCAGCAGCTTAGTTTTTATGGGACTAGCGGGAGAAAACGAGCAGTACTTC | CASSLVFMGLAGENEQYF
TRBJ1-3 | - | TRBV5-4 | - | TGTGCCAGCAGCTCGCCCGACAGGTCGGGTGGAAACACCATATATTTT | CASSSPDRSGGNTIYF
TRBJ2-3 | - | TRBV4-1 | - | TGCGCCAGCAGCCAAGATAGGGGAGGAGATACGCAGTATTTT | CASSQDRGGDTQYF
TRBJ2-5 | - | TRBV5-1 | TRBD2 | TGCGCCAGCAGCTTTGGCGGGAGAAAGACCCAGTACTTC | CASSFGGRKTQYF
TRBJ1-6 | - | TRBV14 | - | TGTGCCAGCAGCCAAGAACGGGCGACGGGTTCACCCCTCCACTTT | CASSQERATGSPLHF
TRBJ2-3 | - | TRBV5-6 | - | TGTGCCAGCAGCTTTGAAAATACGCAGTATTTT | CASSFENTQYF
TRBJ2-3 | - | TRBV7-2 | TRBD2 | TGTGCCAGCAGCTTTCTAGCGGGAGGACCCCGGGATACGCAGTATTTT | CASSFLAGGPRDTQYF
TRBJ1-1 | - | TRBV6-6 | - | TGTGCCAGCAGTTACAGTGAAGCTTTCTTT | CASSYSEAFF
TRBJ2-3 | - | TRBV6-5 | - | TGTGCCAGCAGTCCCATCCGAGGTACGCAGTATTTT | CASSPIRGTQYF
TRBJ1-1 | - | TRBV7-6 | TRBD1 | TGTGCCAGCAGCCCCCGACAGGGAGGGAACACTGAAGCTTTCTTT | CASSPRQGGNTEAFF
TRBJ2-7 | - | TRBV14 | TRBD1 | TGTGCCAGCAGCCACCTACGCCAGCCGGGACAGGGGGCCTACGAGCAGTACTTC | CASSHLRQPGQGAYEQYF
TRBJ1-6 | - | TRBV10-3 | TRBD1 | TGTGCCATCAGAGCCGGGACAGGGGATAATTCACCCCTCCACTTT | CAIRAGTGDNSPLHF
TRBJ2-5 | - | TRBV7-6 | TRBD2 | TGTGCCAGCAGCTTCCGGCGGGGGGGCGGGGCCCAAGAGACCCAGTACTTC | CASSFRRGGGAQETQYF
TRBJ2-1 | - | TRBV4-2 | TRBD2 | TGTGCCAGCAGCCTGGTATCGGGACTACCACCCTACAATGAGCAGTTCTTC | CASSLVSGLPPYNEQFF
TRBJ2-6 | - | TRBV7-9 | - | TGTGCCAGCAGCTCCATTTGGGACTCTGGGGCCAACGTCCTGACTTTC | CASSSIWDSGANVLTF
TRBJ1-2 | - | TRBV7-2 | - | TGTGCCAGCAGCTTAGGGGGCTCAGGGGTTGTAGGCGGCTACACCTTC | CASSLGGSGVVGGYTF
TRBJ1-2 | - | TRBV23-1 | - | TGCGCCAGCAGTCAACGGACAAACTATGGCTACACCTTC | CASSQRTNYGYTF
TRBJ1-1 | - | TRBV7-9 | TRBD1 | TGTGCCAGCAGCTTGAACACAGGGGTGGGCACTGAAGCTTTCTTT | CASSLNTGVGTEAFF
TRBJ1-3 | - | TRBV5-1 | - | TGCGCCAGTCGGCAGCCCTCTGGAAACACCATATATTTT | CASRQPSGNTIYF
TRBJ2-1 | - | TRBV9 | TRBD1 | TGTGCCAGCAGCACCCGGGACAGGGTCGAGAATGAGCAGTTCTTC | CASSTRDRVENEQFF
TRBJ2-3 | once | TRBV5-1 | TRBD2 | TGCGCCAGCAGCTCTGGACTAGCGGGAGGCGATACGCAGTATTTT | CASSSGLAGGDTQYF
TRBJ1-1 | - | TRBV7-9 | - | TGTGCCAGCAGCGCGTGGGGGCAGGTTGGAGGGAACACTGAAGCTTTCTTT | CASSAWGQVGGNTEAFF
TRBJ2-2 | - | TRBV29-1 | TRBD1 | TGCAGCGTCGTAGGACAGGGGAACACCGGGGAGCTGTTTTTT | CSVVGQGNTGELFF
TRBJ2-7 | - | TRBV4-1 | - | TGCGCCAGCAGCCAAGATCGGGCGCAGTGGGAGCAGTACTTC | CASSQDRAQWEQYF
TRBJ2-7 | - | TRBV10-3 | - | TGTGCCATCAGTGACTCAGGGACAAAGTACGAGCAGTACTTC | CAISDSGTKYEQYF
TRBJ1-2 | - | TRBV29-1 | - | TGCAGCGTTGAAGAGACAGTGGACTATGGCTACACCTTC | CSVEETVDYGYTF
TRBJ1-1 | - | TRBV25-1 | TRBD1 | TGTGCCAGCAGGACAGGGGCTGAAGCTTTCTTT | CASRTGAEAFF